This paragraph reports one T cell receptor beta chain. This sample is drawn from a study of blood T cell repertoires in COVID-19. Germline V gene sequence: CDR1 LNHDA, CDR2 SQIVND (reference sequence). The V gene end was trimmed by 5 bases and the J gene end by 0 bases; junction bases not matched to a gene: 10. There are 18 residues in the CDR3. Authors' methods: Reference gene primer amplification yielded estimated nucleated cell counts. Only in-frame clones appear in the TCRdb table, and some are missing; sequencing was by immunoSEQ multiplex PCR. That table is the source of V, J and clone size, and D and trimming were worked out from the DNA. The sample records about 190,000 clones, approximately 84% being singletons. Each recovered donor of Cohort 3 presented with two negative PCRs, clearance, or symptom resolution.

The chain joins TRBV19 to TRBJ2-6, with 7 bases that match TRBD2. Sequenced sample: PBMCs or T cells enriched from blood (not recorded which). The origin of this receptor is a woman in her twenties or thirties who had recovered from COVID-19. CDR3 bases: TGTGCCAGTAGTGGCGGACGGGGGGAAAGCTCTGGGGCCAACGTCCTGACTTTC. It codes for CASSGGRGESSGANVLTF.